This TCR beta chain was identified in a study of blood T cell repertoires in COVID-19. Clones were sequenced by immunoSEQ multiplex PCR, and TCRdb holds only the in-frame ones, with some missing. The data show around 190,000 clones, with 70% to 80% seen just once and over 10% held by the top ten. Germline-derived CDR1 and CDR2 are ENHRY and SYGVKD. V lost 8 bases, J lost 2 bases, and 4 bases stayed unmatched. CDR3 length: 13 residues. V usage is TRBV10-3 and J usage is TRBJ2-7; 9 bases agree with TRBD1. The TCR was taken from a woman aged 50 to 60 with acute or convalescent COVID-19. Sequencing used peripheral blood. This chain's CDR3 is CAIGGDRAYEQYF. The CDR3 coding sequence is TGTGCCATCGGGGGGGACAGGGCCTACGAGCAGTACTTC.